The 8 T cell receptor beta chains given below trace back to one sample, sequenced in a study of OX40 agonist ivuxolimab in advanced cancers. Repertoires were generated with immunoSEQ multiplex PCR, while TCRdb's copy carries only in-frame clones and drops some. Seen here are roughly 41,000 clones, around 81% observed once, and the top ten hold about 40%. The sample consisted of CD4+ or CD8+ T cells sorted from blood, taken in a trial of the OX40 agonist ivuxolimab. The receptors stem from an adult with an advanced solid tumor such as melanoma, head and neck, liver or kidney cancer.

The chain carries TRBV6-1 and TRBJ2-7, with D perhaps TRBD2 (5 bases). The CDR3 is made up of 13 amino acids. Germline CDR1 is MNHNS and CDR2 is SASEGT. V lost 1 base and J lost 4, with 8 bases in between. CDR3 bases: TGTGCCAGCAGTGAAGTAAGCGGTTACGAGCAGTACTTC. Translated: CASSEVSGYEQYF.

For the CDR3, the DNA is TGTGCTAGTGGTTTGGCGGGAACTGAAGCTTTCTTT. As protein: CASGLAGTEAFF. The V call is TRBV12-5, the J call TRBJ1-1; D remains unclear. The V end was cut by 1 base, the J end by 5 bases, with 5 bases between. Germline V lookup: CDR1 LGHNT, CDR2 FRNRAP. The CDR3 runs to 12 residues.

The table lists this clone with a few counts. The gene calls are TRBV2 and TRBJ2-3; D possibly corresponds to TRBD2 (6 bases). The CDR3 contains 15 residues. Trimming took off 4 bases at V and 2 bases at J, with 13 bases between the two ends. Germline-derived CDR1 and CDR2 are SNHLY and FYNNEI. The CDR3 is CASSGHGGLTDTQYF. The CDR3 region has the DNA TGTGCCAGCAGTGGTCATGGGGGACTCACAGATACGCAGTATTTT.

This chain connects TRBV18 to TRBJ2-6; D is uncertain. V was clipped by 3 bases and J by 0 bases, with 9 bases between them. In germline, CDR1 is KGHSH, CDR2 LQKENI. This CDR3 comprises 16 residues. CDR3 loop: CASSPAGNSGANVLTF. The CDR3 DNA reads TGTGCCAGCTCACCGGCCGGAAACTCTGGGGCCAACGTCCTGACTTTC.

V is TRBV19 and J is TRBJ2-1, with D unclear. Trimming took 4 bases from V and 5 from J, leaving 12 bases between them. CDR3 length equals 14 residues. CDR1 is LNHDA and CDR2 is SQIVND in the germline V gene (reference sequence). DNA for the CDR3: TGTGCCAGTAGTAGAGTGGGCACAAACAATGAGCAGTTCTTC. Its protein is CASSRVGTNNEQFF.

The chain has TRBV7-3 and TRBJ2-4; 8 bases agree with TRBD2. This CDR3 region has 20 residues. J gave up 1 base and V 5 bases, and 19 bases lay outside the gene matches. Germline CDR1 reads SGHTA; CDR2 reads FQGTGA. The CDR3 nucleotides are TGTGCCAGCAGCGTCAAAAGCGGGGGAGCCACCGTTGGGGCCAAAAACATTCAGTACTTC. It is translated as CASSVKSGGATVGAKNIQYF.

Note on this clone: At one end, the junction sequence differs from germline, possibly due to a read error. The chain joins TRBV6-1 to TRBJ1-3; perhaps TRBD1 as D (5 bases). Germline CDR1 is MNHNS and CDR2 is SASEGT. The CDR3 is 14 residues long. The CDR3 DNA is TGTGCCAGCAGTAACCAGGGATCTGTAAACACCATATATTTT. Amino acid sequence: CASSNQGSVNTIYF.

The chain has TRBV27 and TRBJ2-7; 9 nucleotides align to TRBD2. CDR1 is MNHEY and CDR2 is SMNVEV in the germline V gene (reference sequence). V dropped 7 bases and J dropped 8; count of bases not matched to a gene: 9. CDR3 length: 13 residues. The CDR3 nucleotides are TGTGCCAGCACCCAAGCGGGGGGCTATAAGCAGTACTTC. Amino acids: CASTQAGGYKQYF.